This T cell receptor beta chain was identified during a study of a mutant IDH1 vaccine in newly diagnosed glioma. The study, taken as a whole, reports: Pseudoprogression looked unconnected to shifts in top peripheral T cell clonotypes.

The protocol was immunoSEQ multiplex PCR, while the TCRdb copy is restricted to in-frame clones and leaves out a portion. The sample carries roughly 120,000 clones, about nine tenths recorded once. This clone was found once. Its antigen remains unknown. The time point denotes: week 11, during vaccination. The content of each vaccine dose was 300 ug of mutant IDH1 20-mer peptide, and topical imiquimod accompanied it. New WHO grade 3 or 4 astrocytomas that were IDH1-mutant and ATRX-lost occurred in the donors. Per the germline V gene, CDR1 is MNHEY and CDR2 is SMNVEV (reference sequence). V gave up 4 bases and J gave up 3 bases; unmatched junction bases: 7. The CDR3 contains 16 residues.

This chain uses TRBV27 with TRBJ2-7, with 12 bases that match TRBD1. This specimen was PBMCs, taken from a glioma patient whose treatment included an IDH1 peptide vaccine. The origin of this receptor is a woman in her 50s with glioma. The CDR3 is CASSSLGTGGNYEQYF. Written as DNA, the CDR3 is TGTGCCAGCAGTTCCCTCGGGACAGGGGGCAACTACGAGCAGTACTTC.